This entry describes one TCR beta chain. The sample comes from a study of control samples from healthy donors and cancer patients. Sequencing used immunoSEQ multiplex PCR; TCRdb keeps in-frame clones, though not all of them. The table shows about 72,000 clones, with roughly 92% occurring only once. The CDR3 has 13 residues. Trimming left V 4 bases short and J 0 bases short, with 7 bases between. The germline CDR1 and CDR2 sequences are MDHEN and SYDVKM. The chain combines TRBV28 with TRBJ2-7, with D possibly TRBD2 on 5 matching bases. The source is a woman aged 55-75 years in good health. Sequenced input: blood. The CDR3 loop reads CASSSGDSYEQYF. The CDR3 nucleotides read TGTGCCAGCAGTTCCGGGGACTCCTACGAGCAGTACTTC.